This T cell receptor (beta chain) appears in the sequencing data of a study of OX40 agonist ivuxolimab in advanced cancers. Profiled with immunoSEQ multiplex PCR; TCRdb holds only in-frame clones, not every one. The sample has approximately 50,000 clones; roughly 89% are singletons. The CDR3 consists of 16 residues. Trimming stripped 2 bases from V and 0 bases from J, with 14 bases between. Germline V gene sequence: CDR1 SQVTM, CDR2 ANQGSEA. About this clone itself: Antigen specificity is unknown.

Study-wide findings and caveats: Clonal expansion was seen in CD4+ and CD8+ blood T cells by week 6 at 0.1 to 3.0 mg/kg. The study did not work out the antigen specificity of the expanded peripheral T cells.

The receptor was derived from an adult with an advanced solid tumor such as melanoma, head and neck, liver or kidney cancer. This chain uses TRBV29-1 with TRBJ1-5; possibly TRBD1 for D (5 bases). Source: CD4+ or CD8+ T cells sorted from blood, taken in a trial of the OX40 agonist ivuxolimab. CDR3 in amino acids: CSVEKGPGYSNQPQHF. Written as DNA, the CDR3 is TGCAGCGTTGAAAAAGGCCCAGGGTATAGCAATCAGCCCCAGCATTTT.